This T cell receptor beta chain appears in the sequencing data of a study of shared clonotypes between healthy human individuals. The CDR3 spans 12 residues. V was trimmed by 8 bases and J by 3 bases, leaving 8 bases between them. The V gene's germline CDR1 is ENHRY and CDR2 SYGVKD. All donors were healthy HIV-negative adults lacking recent acute infections or vaccinations. All donors were Caucasian adults living in Nashville, Tennessee. DNA from unsorted PBMC was sequenced on ten immunoSEQ deep assay plates. Clones were read by immunoSEQ multiplex PCR, and TCRdb kept only the in-frame ones, dropping some. Here the sample spans 450,000 to 550,000 clones, about four fifths being singletons.

This receptor was obtained from a woman aged 40 to 49 in good health. Some clones in this sample may be carry-over from other donors' samples. The chain carries TRBV10-3 and TRBJ1-5; D unclear. Source material: PBMCs. The CDR3 coding sequence is TGTGCCATCGGCCAGGCCAATCAGCCCCAGCATTTT. It is translated as CAIGQANQPQHF.